The 18 T cell receptor beta chains in this list originate from one sample, sequenced in a study of CD8 T cells in Susac syndrome (dated by TCRdb to between 2017 and 2020). Library creation used the immunoSEQ multiplex PCR assay. RNA was extracted using the RNeasy kit, and about 0.45 to 1 microgram was reverse transcribed with random hexamers. Clones were called with MiXCR by TCRdb after fastp trimmed the public reads at Q25, and only in-frame beta chains were retained. Rows matching on CDR3 protein sequence are summarized as one entry with the most common DNA and genes. A total of nearly 200,000 distinct CDR3 sequences appear in this sample, nearly 95% of them only once. Around 0.085% of the sample rests with the top ten. The specimen was CD4+ T cells from PBMCs. The source is a human donor with multiple sclerosis.

The chain joins TRBV30 to TRBJ2-1; D is ambiguous. V dropped 0 bases and J dropped 7 bases, with 1 base sitting between them. Germline-derived CDR1 and CDR2 are GTSNPN and SVGIG (reference sequence). The CDR3 has 10 amino acids. CDR3 nucleotide sequence: TGTGCCTGGAGTGTAAATGAGCAGTTCTTC. Residues: CAWSVNEQFF.

This clonotype was seen once. The chain joins TRBV20-1 to TRBJ2-1; perhaps TRBD2 as D (6 bases). V lost 4 bases to trimming and J lost 0 bases, with 10 bases between them. The germline CDR1 and CDR2 sequences are DFQATT and SNEGSKA (reference sequence). This CDR3 spans 14 amino acids. CDR3 sequence (DNA): TGCAGTGCTACGGACGGGGGCTCCTACAATGAGCAGTTCTTC. Protein: CSATDGGSYNEQFF.

The rearrangement links TRBV3-1 to TRBJ1-2; no reliable D call. Trimming took off 3 bases at V and 4 bases at J, with 9 bases between the two ends. Germline-derived CDR1 and CDR2 are LGHDT and YNNKEL (reference sequence). This CDR3 has 13 residues. CDR3 coding DNA: TGTGCCAGCAGCCATGGGGTGAGCTATGGCTACACCTTC. Amino acids: CASSHGVSYGYTF.

The chain employs TRBV7-9 and TRBJ1-2; D is uncertain. The CDR3 length is 11 residues. Germline-derived CDR1 and CDR2 are SEHNR and FQNEAQ (reference sequence). V dropped 2 bases and J dropped 7 bases, with 5 bases sitting between them. The CDR3 loop reads CASSLLAGYTF. In DNA form, the CDR3 reads TGTGCCAGCAGCTTATTGGCTGGCTACACCTTC.

J is TRBJ2-3 and V is TRBV4-1, with 15 bases aligning to TRBD2. The CDR3 has 15 amino acids. The V and J ends lost 5 bases and 6 bases, in that order; junction bases with no gene match: 3. Germline assignment: CDR1 MGHRA and CDR2 YSYEKL. CDR3 in amino acids: CASSKGTSGRDTQYF. The CDR3, as DNA: TGCGCCAGCAGCAAAGGGACTAGCGGGAGGGATACGCAGTATTTT.

This rearrangement joins TRBV4-1 to TRBJ2-7; D is ambiguous. Germline values: CDR1 MGHRA, CDR2 YSYEKL. V was trimmed by 3 bases and J by 2 bases, leaving 11 bases between them. There are 14 residues in the CDR3. The CDR3 protein is CASSQGRGPYEQYF. CDR3 bases: TGCGCCAGCAGCCAGGGCCGAGGCCCCTACGAGCAGTACTTC.

About this clonotype: One end of the junction varies from germline; a read error may be responsible. This rearrangement joins TRBV7-7 to TRBJ2-5; D remains unclear. Germline CDR1 is SSHAT and CDR2 is FNYEAQ (reference sequence). There are 15 residues in the CDR3. DNA for the CDR3: TGTGCTAGCAGCTCGGGCTCCGGCCAACAAGAGACCCAGTACTTC. This encodes CASSSGSGQQETQYF.

The gene calls are TRBV7-8 and TRBJ2-1; 8 positions match TRBD2. This CDR3 is built from 16 residues. Germline assignment: CDR1 SGHVS and CDR2 FQNEAQ. V shed 0 bases and J 9 bases; nucleotides not matched to a gene: 10. CDR3 sequence reads: CASSLARAGGFLEQFF. In DNA, the CDR3 is TGTGCCAGCAGCTTAGCGCGGGCGGGGGGCTTTCTTGAGCAGTTCTTC.

The V and J genes are TRBV5-4 and TRBJ2-5; TRBD1 aligns across 8 bases. The germline V gene encodes CDR1 SGHNT and CDR2 YYREEE (reference sequence). Unmatched junction bases numbered 8, after V lost 2 bases and J lost 5 bases. The CDR3 is made up of 15 amino acids. CDR3 DNA: TGTGCCAGCAGCTTATACACAGGGGGTTTGGAGACCCAGTACTTC. Translating gives CASSLYTGGLETQYF. Drawing the rest from reference TRBV5-4 and TRBJ2-5, the complete variable domain is ETGVTQSPTHLIKTRGQQVTLRCSSQSGHNTVSWYQQALGQGPQFIFQYYREEENGRGNFPPRFSGLQFPNYSSELNVNALELDDSALYLCASSLYTGGLETQYFGPGTRLLVL.

This chain uses TRBV3-1 with TRBJ2-1; TRBD2 aligns across 8 bases. The CDR3 is 14 residues long. V trimming: 3 bases; J trimming: 5 bases; junction bases outside the gene matches: 3. Germline V gene lookup returns CDR1 LGHDT and CDR2 YNNKEL (reference sequence). The CDR3, as DNA: TGTGCCAGCAGCCACGCGGGGGGCCACAATGAGCAGTTCTTC. Translation gives CASSHAGGHNEQFF.

The chain combines TRBV29-1 with TRBJ2-3, with 12 bases identical to TRBD2. The germline CDR1 and CDR2 sequences are SQVTM and ANQGSEA. The CDR3 contains 12 residues. V was pared by 7 bases and J by 6 bases, with 2 bases of the junction left unmatched. CDR3 loop: CSAGTSGDTQYF. In nucleotides, the CDR3 is TGCAGCGCCGGGACTAGCGGGGATACGCAGTATTTT.

CDR3 sequence reads: CASSSYGQPQHF. The CDR3 DNA reads TGTGCCAGCAGCTCTTACGGTCAGCCCCAGCATTTT. This rearrangement joins TRBV7-2 to TRBJ1-5, with D uncertain. The germline CDR1 and CDR2 sequences are SGHTA and FQGNSA. Trimming removed 4 bases at V and 6 bases at J, with 7 bases between. The CDR3 has 12 residues.

This chain joins TRBV9 and TRBJ2-1; D unresolved. Germline V gives CDR1 SGDLS, CDR2 YYNGEE. Trimming cost V 0 bases and J 0 bases, with 10 bases left between them. This CDR3 has 16 amino acids. This CDR3 reads CASSVGTAVSYNEQFF. In DNA form, the CDR3 reads TGTGCCAGCAGCGTAGGGACGGCGGTCTCCTACAATGAGCAGTTCTTC.

J is TRBJ1-5 and V is TRBV28, with D hard to call. The length of the CDR3 is 17 residues. The V end lost 3 bases, the J end lost 1 base, and 16 bases lay between the germline ends. CDR1 is MDHEN, CDR2 SYDVKM, per germline. The CDR3 protein is CASSFADLRASNQPQHF. In nucleotides, the CDR3 is TGTGCCAGCAGTTTCGCGGATCTCCGCGCGAGCAATCAGCCCCAGCATTTT. The whole variable domain, filled in from reference TRBV28 and TRBJ1-5, reads DVKVTQSSRYLVKRTGEKVFLECVQDMDHENMFWYRQDPGLGLRLIYFSYDVKMKEKGDIPEGYSVSREKKERFSLILESASTNQTSMYLCASSFADLRASNQPQHFGDGTRLSIL.

This chain links TRBV9 with TRBJ2-1; the match to TRBD2 covers 9 bases. Trimming removed 2 bases from V and 4 bases from J; junction bases left unmatched: 4. Germline CDR1 reads SGDLS; CDR2 reads YYNGEE. The CDR3 consists of 15 residues. The CDR3 DNA follows: TGTGCCAGCAGCGTTGGCGGGAGGGATTACAATGAGCAGTTCTTC. This gives the protein CASSVGGRDYNEQFF.

The V call is TRBV9, the J call TRBJ2-1, with unresolved D. V was cut by 0 bases and J by 5 bases, with 12 bases left in between. The CDR3 totals 15 residues. Germline lookup yields CDR1 SGDLS and CDR2 YYNGEE. The CDR3 nucleotides read TGTGCCAGCAGCGTAGTACTCCGCGTAGACAATGAGCAGTTCTTC. It encodes CASSVVLRVDNEQFF.

This chain links TRBV11-2 with TRBJ2-1; 10 positions agree with TRBD2. The CDR3 runs to 17 residues. V lost 5 bases, J lost 9 bases, and 16 bases stayed unmatched. Germline loops: CDR1 SGHAT, CDR2 FQNNGV. Written as DNA, the CDR3 is TGTGCCAGCAGCCCCTCGAGCCTAGCGGGAGTCTATAGTGAGCAGTTCTTC. This sequence encodes CASSPSSLAGVYSEQFF.

The CDR3 spells CASSQTGDGYTF. The CDR3 DNA is TGTGCCAGCAGCCAAACAGGGGATGGCTACACCTTC. The chain carries TRBV11-2 and TRBJ1-2, with 7 bases matching TRBD1. The germline V gene has CDR1 SGHAT and CDR2 FQNNGV. The CDR3 consists of 12 residues. J lost 6 bases, V lost 5 bases, and 3 bases had no gene match. The full variable domain, in which reference TRBV11-2 and TRBJ1-2 provide the parts outside the CDR3, is EAGVAQSPRYKIIEKRQSVAFWCNPISGHATLYWYQQILGQGPKLLIQFQNNGVVDDSQLPKDRFSAERLKGVDSTLKIQPAKLEDSAVYLCASSQTGDGYTFGSGTRLTVV.